The 2 T cell receptor beta chains reported below all come from one sample, sequenced in a study of cytomegalovirus exposure and HLA in healthy donors. Profiled with immunoSEQ multiplex PCR; TCRdb holds only in-frame clones, not every one. The repertoire holds about 160,000 clones, with approximately 90% as singletons. The sequenced sample consisted of PBMCs. The receptors derive from a man aged 18 to 29 in good health and CMV-seronegative.

This clone was detected a few times. The chain recombines TRBV11-2 with TRBJ1-2; 7 bases match TRBD1. Germline assignment: CDR1 SGHAT and CDR2 FQNNGV. J lost 7 bases, V lost 3 bases, and 11 bases had no gene match. The CDR3 length is 15 residues. CDR3 in DNA: TGTGCCAGCAGCTTTTTACAGGGGCGAAATGGTGGCTACACCTTC. Its translation: CASSFLQGRNGGYTF. Full variable domain (outside the CDR3, taken from reference TRBV11-2 and TRBJ1-2): EAGVAQSPRYKIIEKRQSVAFWCNPISGHATLYWYQQILGQGPKLLIQFQNNGVVDDSQLPKDRFSAERLKGVDSTLKIQPAKLEDSAVYLCASSFLQGRNGGYTFGSGTRLTVV.

V and J are TRBV7-6 and TRBJ2-3; no reliable D call. The germline gives CDR1 SGHVS, CDR2 FNYEAQ. This CDR3 has 15 residues. The V gene lost 1 base and the J gene lost 1 base, with 9 bases spanning the gap. DNA of the CDR3: TGTGCCAGCAGCTTAGGGGCAAGAGGCACAGATACGCAGTATTTT. Amino acids: CASSLGARGTDTQYF.